The entry below gives a single T cell receptor (beta chain) sequence along with its context. The data originate from a study of T cell changes during pregnancy in multiple sclerosis. The protocol was immunoSEQ multiplex PCR, while the TCRdb copy is restricted to in-frame clones and leaves out a portion. The repertoire consists of tens of thousands of clones, with 80% to 95% occurring once and the leading ten covering about 0.93%. This receptor was obtained from a female donor with multiple sclerosis, enrolled in a pregnancy study. The sequences come from peripheral blood, collected in the first trimester of pregnancy.

This CDR3 reads CASSVTGQSEAFF. For the CDR3, the DNA is TGTGCCAGCAGCGTAACTGGACAGTCCGAAGCTTTCTTT. The gene calls are TRBV9 and TRBJ1-1, with D perhaps TRBD1 (6 bases). Trimming removed 1 base from V and 8 bases from J, with 12 bases in between. The CDR3 is made up of 13 amino acids. Germline values: CDR1 SGDLS, CDR2 YYNGEE.